One sample yielded the 5 T cell receptor beta chains listed below, sequenced in a study of T cell responses to AZD1222 COVID-19 vaccine. Produced via immunoSEQ multiplex PCR; TCRdb's table is partial and in-frame only. Altogether about 120,000 clones are present, 87% being singletons, with the ten largest covering 2.5% to 3%. The sample was peripheral blood, taken 28 days after the second AZD1222 dose. The receptor set was obtained from an adult who received the AZD1222 COVID-19 vaccine.

This clone was counted a single time. CDR3 residues: CASSSGTSLSNEQFF. In DNA form, the CDR3 reads TGTGCCAGCAGCTCCGGGACTAGCCTATCCAATGAGCAGTTCTTC. V is TRBV11-3 and J is TRBJ2-1; 9 positions match TRBD2. The CDR3 sequence is 15 residues long. Germline-derived CDR1 and CDR2 are SGHNT and YENEEA. With 4 bases clipped from V and 6 bases from J, the junction kept 7 bases outside the gene matches.

The chain carries TRBV19 and TRBJ2-3, with 9 nucleotides matching TRBD2. Germline loops: CDR1 LNHDA, CDR2 SQIVND (reference sequence). The CDR3 spans 15 residues. Germline trimming cut 3 bases from V and 2 bases from J; bases unmatched to any gene: 3. The CDR3, as DNA: TGTGCCAGTAGTATCCGACTAGCGGCCACAGATACGCAGTATTTT. Protein product: CASSIRLAATDTQYF.

The chain has TRBV11-3 and TRBJ1-6; D is unclear. Germline CDR1 SGHNT, CDR2 YENEEA. Trimming removed 3 bases from V and 8 bases from J, with 8 bases in between. The length of the CDR3 is 13 residues. The DNA of the CDR3 is TGTGCCAGCAGCTTGGATTCGCATTCACCCCTCCACTTT. Its translation: CASSLDSHSPLHF.

The sample holds one count of this clone. The chain couples TRBV3-1 (or the pseudogene TRBV3-2) to TRBJ1-2; no definite D call. Germline assignment: CDR1 LGHDT and CDR2 YNNKEL (reference sequence). V gave up 0 bases and J gave up 4 bases, with 3 bases separating them. This CDR3 comprises 12 residues. The DNA for the CDR3 is TGTGCCAGCAGCCAAGACCGCTATGGCTACACCTTC. As protein: CASSQDRYGYTF.

The CDR3 DNA reads TGTGCCAGCGGGACACCTCCCCATCAGCCCCAGCATTTT. Protein: CASGTPPHQPQHF. The J gene is TRBJ1-5, the V gene TRBV19, with a tentative D call TRBD1 (6 bases). Germline V gene lookup returns CDR1 LNHDA and CDR2 SQIVND (reference sequence). The CDR3 spans 13 residues. Trimming pared 9 bases from V and 5 bases from J, leaving 14 bases between.